These T cell receptor beta chains were read from a single sample in a study of T cell responses to AZD1222 COVID-19 vaccine. Assay: immunoSEQ multiplex PCR; the TCRdb copy retains only in-frame clones and omits some. The sample records 150,000 or so clones, about 90% being singletons. Here the sequenced sample was peripheral blood, taken on day 0 of AZD1222 vaccination. All receptors come from an adult in good health. The CDR3 runs from the conserved cysteine through the conserved F or W. A D gene is named only where the DNA matches it firmly. For some rows the clone size is stated as once, few or many, or as a class when expanded; others skip it.

v_gene	abundance	d_gene	j_gene	CDR3nt	CDR3aa
TRBV7-9	NA	TRBD2	TRBJ2-3	TGTGCCAGCAGCCGTTTTAGCGGGAGGGTAGTTGCAGATACGCAGTATTTT	CASSRFSGRVVADTQYF
TRBV5-8	NA	NA	TRBJ1-3	TGTGCCAGCAGCTATCCCCCAGGAGTCACTGGAAACACCATATATTTT	CASSYPPGVTGNTIYF
TRBV4-3	NA	NA	TRBJ1-2	TGCGCCAGCAGCCAAGCTAGCGGGACAAGAGTAGATGGCTACACCTTC	CASSQASGTRVDGYTF
TRBV2	NA	NA	TRBJ1-1	TGTGCCAGCAGTGAACTGGGTATGAACACTGAAGCTTTCTTT	CASSELGMNTEAFF
TRBV4-3	NA	TRBD2	TRBJ2-4	TGCGCCAGCAGCCAAGATTGGGGGCGGGGGGGCCGCAGCAGCAAAAACATTCAGTACTTC	CASSQDWGRGGRSSKNIQYF
TRBV2	NA	NA	TRBJ1-2	TGTGCCAGCAGGAGCCAGGAGGGGTCTGGCTACACCTTC	CASRSQEGSGYTF
TRBV7-3	NA	TRBD1	TRBJ2-6	TGTGCCAGCAGCCTGACAGGGTTAAGCTCTGGGGCCAACGTCCTGACTTTC	CASSLTGLSSGANVLTF
TRBV2	once	NA	TRBJ1-2	TGTGCCAGCAGTGAAGCGCTCCAACGCGGCTACACCTTC	CASSEALQRGYTF
TRBV19	NA	NA	TRBJ1-6	TGTGCCAGTAGTATCCGAGAGGGCAGGAATTCACCCCTCCACTTT	CASSIREGRNSPLHF
TRBV11-3	NA	NA	TRBJ2-1	TGTGCCAGCAGCTTAGGTTCAGGGAGCTACAATGAGCAGTTCTTC	CASSLGSGSYNEQFF
TRBV18	once	NA	TRBJ2-3	TGTGCCAGCTCACCACTATCCTTCACAGATACGCAGTATTTT	CASSPLSFTDTQYF
TRBV24-1	NA	NA	TRBJ2-2	TGTGCCTCACAGGGCCAGGCTGGGGAGCTGTTTTTT	CASQGQAGELFF
TRBV27	NA	NA	TRBJ2-3	TGTGCCAGCAATCCCCTCGGGGGACCTGTCCGTGATACGCAGTATTTT	CASNPLGGPVRDTQYF
TRBV7-9	once	TRBD2	TRBJ2-1	TGTGCCAGCAGCTCCGAGGTAGCGGGGCCTAATGAGCAGTTCTTC	CASSSEVAGPNEQFF
TRBV27	NA	NA	TRBJ1-6	TGTGCCAGCGCTCCCGGACTAAGACAGTCTAATTCACCCCTCCACTTT	CASAPGLRQSNSPLHF
TRBV7-2	few	TRBD2	TRBJ2-5	TGTGCCAGCAGCTTATCGCGGGGGGGAGAGACCCAGTACTTC	CASSLSRGGETQYF
TRBV28	NA	TRBD1	TRBJ1-1	TGTGCCAGCAGCAACAGGGGGATGACAATTTTGAACACTGAAGCTTTCTTT	CASSNRGMTILNTEAFF
TRBV21-1	NA	NA	TRBJ2-7	TGTGCCAGCACCCGGGGGACTAGCGGGAGTGTTCCCTACGAGCAGTACTTC	CASTRGTSGSVPYEQYF
TRBV6-5	once	NA	TRBJ1-1	TGTGCCAGCGAAGTCGATGGTGAAGCTTTCTTT	CASEVDGEAFF
TRBV2	NA	NA	TRBJ2-7	TGTGCCAGCAGGACAGGACGCGCCCCCTACGAGCAGTACTTC	CASRTGRAPYEQYF
TRBV5-1	NA	NA	TRBJ2-5	TGCGCCAGCAGCTTGGGAAGGGGAGGTGGTGGACAAGAGACCCAGTACTTC	CASSLGRGGGGQETQYF
TRBV27	NA	NA	TRBJ1-1	TGTGCCAGCAGTCCCCTCGGGCAGGGCCCTGAAGCTTTCTTT	CASSPLGQGPEAFF
TRBV2	NA	TRBD1	TRBJ1-6	TGTGCCAGCAGTGAAACGGGACAGTACTCACCCCTCCACTTT	CASSETGQYSPLHF
TRBV7-3	NA	TRBD1	TRBJ2-2	TGTGCCAGCAGCTTAGCCGGACAGGGGTCCGGGGAGCTGTTTTTT	CASSLAGQGSGELFF
TRBV18	NA	TRBD2	TRBJ2-1	TGTGCCAGCTCACCCCGAGCGGGAGGGGCCTACAATGAGCAGTTCTTC	CASSPRAGGAYNEQFF
TRBV2	NA	TRBD1	TRBJ1-3	TGTGCCAGCAGTGAAAGGGGACAGGAGAATGGAAACACCATATATTTT	CASSERGQENGNTIYF
TRBV18	NA	NA	TRBJ1-1	TGTGCCAGCTCACCCCGGGACCCCCAGCTCAACACTGAAGCTTTCTTT	CASSPRDPQLNTEAFF
TRBV7-9	NA	TRBD1	TRBJ2-7	TGTGCCAGCAGCTCACGGACAGGGGGCGAGCAGTACTTC	CASSSRTGGEQYF
TRBV11-2	NA	NA	TRBJ2-6	TGTGCCAGCAGCTTAGTAGGGGGCGGAGGGCTGAGAGGGGCCAACGTCCTGACTTTC	CASSLVGGGGLRGANVLTF